These 29 T cell receptor beta chains came from one sample sequenced in a study of PD-1 blockade in classical Hodgkin lymphoma (dated by TCRdb to 2018 to 2020). Taken with the paper, the label for time point translates to: cycle 2 day 1 (C2D1) of nivolumab. All trial patients had relapsed after autologous stem cell transplantation, with cohorts A, B and C differing in prior brentuximab vedotin exposure. Libraries were prepared through the immunoSEQ multiplex PCR assay. TCRdb stores this immuneACCESS table with in-frame sequences only. Part of the clones is absent; in the studies checked, under half of the shortfall reflects unresolved V genes, and no reason is known for the rest. For this sample there are tens of thousands of clones; roughly 80% appear just once. 20% to 25% of the sample is held by the ten biggest clonotypes. Sequenced material: peripheral blood mononuclear cells (PBMCs), taken before the second cycle of nivolumab. Receptors were obtained from a human donor with classical Hodgkin lymphoma.

The chain has TRBV28 and TRBJ2-1; TRBD1 matches 9 bases. Germline CDR1 reads MDHEN; CDR2 reads SYDVKM. The CDR3 consists of 17 residues. With V trimmed by 3 bases and J by 3 bases, 9 bases remained unmatched. CDR3 in DNA: TGTGCCAGCAGTTTCCTTTGGAGGGACAGGGACTACAATGAGCAGTTCTTC. This sequence encodes CASSFLWRDRDYNEQFF. Complete variable domain (other parts from reference TRBV28 and TRBJ2-1): DVKVTQSSRYLVKRTGEKVFLECVQDMDHENMFWYRQDPGLGLRLIYFSYDVKMKEKGDIPEGYSVSREKKERFSLILESASTNQTSMYLCASSFLWRDRDYNEQFFGPGTRLTVL.

This clone has a handful of counts. The chain recombines TRBV28 with TRBJ1-2; TRBD1 aligns across 7 bases. The CDR3 consists of 16 residues. Germline trimming cut 5 bases from V and 4 bases from J; bases unmatched to any gene: 13. Germline V gene lookup returns CDR1 MDHEN and CDR2 SYDVKM. The CDR3 nucleotides are TGTGCCAGCAGTCACCCGAGAAGACAGGGTGGCTATGGCTACACCTTC. It is translated as CASSHPRRQGGYGYTF.

As concerns this clone: The junction differs from germline at one of its ends, possibly a read error. This chain links TRBV5-3 with TRBJ1-2; TRBD1 might be the D (6 bases). TRBV5-3 is treated as an ORF (open reading frame) with a function not yet certain. The CDR3 is made up of 14 amino acids. This CDR3 reads CASSLARGRDGYTF. DNA of the CDR3: TGTGCCAGCAGCTTGGCCAGGGGAAGGGATGGCTACACCTTC.

J is TRBJ2-7 and V is TRBV6-1, with a weak D call TRBD1 (6 bases). CDR1 MNHNS and CDR2 SASEGT come from the germline V gene. V dropped 7 bases and J dropped 0 bases, with 13 bases sitting between them. The CDR3 is made up of 14 amino acids. CDR3 sequence (DNA): TGTGCCAGCAATCCCACAGGGCCCTCCTACGAGCAGTACTTC. Encoded protein: CASNPTGPSYEQYF.

The chain recombines TRBV20-1 with TRBJ2-1; no definite D call. Trimming cost V 5 bases and J 8 bases, with 10 bases left between them. Germline V gene lookup returns CDR1 DFQATT and CDR2 SNEGSKA (reference sequence). The length of the CDR3 is 11 residues. CDR3 nucleotide sequence: TGCAGTGCTCCGAGTACGGATGAGCAGTTCTTC. Encoded protein: CSAPSTDEQFF.

The chain joins TRBV7-9 to TRBJ1-3; D is undetermined. Trimming removed 3 bases from V and 1 base from J, with 4 bases in between. The CDR3 runs 13 residues. Germline V gene data show CDR1 as SEHNR and CDR2 as FQNEAQ (reference sequence). CDR3 in amino acids: CASSFTSGNTIYF. DNA of the CDR3: TGTGCCAGCAGCTTCACATCTGGAAACACCATATATTTT.

This clone was recorded once. The gene calls are TRBV9 and TRBJ2-7; 10 nucleotides line up with TRBD1. CDR1 and CDR2 (germline): SGDLS, YYNGEE. The CDR3 is made up of 16 amino acids. V dropped 3 bases and J dropped 5; count of bases not matched to a gene: 11. DNA for the CDR3: TGTGCCAGCAGCGAAGCAGTGGGGACAGGGGTTGACGAGCAGTACTTC. It encodes CASSEAVGTGVDEQYF.

This clone has only a few counts. The chain couples TRBV16 to TRBJ1-3; D call uncertain. This CDR3 has 14 amino acids. Germline CDR1 reads KGHSY; CDR2 reads FQNENV. V lost 1 base and J lost 4, with 8 bases in between. CDR3 bases: TGTGCCAGCAGCCAATGGCCATCCGGAAACACCATATATTTT. The encoded protein is CASSQWPSGNTIYF.

The rearrangement joins TRBV2 to TRBJ1-5; 7 bases align to TRBD1. Germline lookup yields CDR1 SNHLY and CDR2 FYNNEI. The junction had 13 bases not matched to a gene; V was cut back by 7 bases and J by 4 bases. The CDR3 has 16 amino acids. This chain's CDR3 is CASTLPTGSFNQPQHF. Written as DNA, the CDR3 is TGTGCCAGCACCCTACCGACAGGGAGCTTTAATCAGCCCCAGCATTTT.

The V call is TRBV30, the J call TRBJ2-7, with 9 bases identical to TRBD1. The CDR3 contains 13 residues. The germline CDR1 and CDR2 sequences are GTSNPN and SVGIG (reference sequence). Germline trimming cut 1 base from V and 5 bases from J; bases unmatched to any gene: 3. CDR3 sequence: CAWSGQGGDEQYF. CDR3 nucleotide sequence: TGTGCCTGGAGTGGACAGGGGGGAGACGAGCAGTACTTC.

This chain joins TRBV30 and TRBJ1-1, with a tentative D call TRBD1 (6 bases). Trimming took off 0 bases at V and 2 bases at J, with 10 bases between the two ends. This CDR3 is built from 14 residues. Germline CDR1 and CDR2: GTSNPN and SVGIG (reference sequence). The CDR3 DNA reads TGTGCCTGGAGTGTCGCACAGGGTAACACTGAAGCTTTCTTT. Amino acid sequence: CAWSVAQGNTEAFF.

This clone has at least ten counts. The chain is built from TRBV18 and TRBJ1-1; the match to TRBD1 covers 9 bases. V lost 4 bases and J lost 4; bases outside the gene matches: 10. This CDR3 has 16 amino acids. CDR1 KGHSH and CDR2 LQKENI come from the germline V gene. The CDR3 sequence is CASSQLPRDRVTEAFF. The CDR3 coding sequence is TGTGCCAGCTCACAACTACCCCGGGACAGGGTCACTGAAGCTTTCTTT.

The chain employs TRBV5-4 and TRBJ2-3, with 14 bases fitting TRBD2. The V gene end was trimmed by 4 bases and the J gene end by 2 bases; junction bases not matched to a gene: 3. Germline V gene data show CDR1 as SGHNT and CDR2 as YYREEE (reference sequence). The CDR3 spans 16 residues. The CDR3 DNA sequence: TGTGCCAGCAGCCGGGGACTAGCGGGAGTCACAGATACGCAGTATTTT. Translated, it gives CASSRGLAGVTDTQYF.

The J gene is TRBJ2-7, the V gene TRBV2, with D hard to call. CDR1 is SNHLY and CDR2 is FYNNEI in the germline V gene. Trimming stripped 6 bases from V and 3 bases from J, with 12 bases between. The CDR3 is 13 residues long. The CDR3 DNA reads TGTGCCAGCAGCGAGACCCCGGGCTACGAGCAGTACTTC. It is translated as CASSETPGYEQYF.

The chain links TRBV9 to TRBJ2-1; D may be TRBD1 (6 bases). Germline CDR1 SGDLS, CDR2 YYNGEE. This CDR3 has 16 amino acids. V was cut by 5 bases and J by 0 bases, with 15 bases left in between. The chain's CDR3 is CASRALEGDSYNEQFF. In nucleotides, the CDR3 is TGTGCCAGCAGGGCATTAGAGGGGGACTCCTACAATGAGCAGTTCTTC.

This clone was recorded only once. This sequence joins TRBV11-3 and TRBJ2-5; D is perhaps TRBD1 (6 bases). V lost 4 bases and J 0 bases, leaving 15 bases between the germline ends. The CDR3 is 16 residues long. In germline, CDR1 is SGHNT, CDR2 YENEEA. The CDR3 DNA reads TGTGCCAGCAGCTCCGGACAGAAGACGTACCAAGAGACCCAGTACTTC. It encodes CASSSGQKTYQETQYF.

This clone has a single count. The CDR3 sequence: CASSIRWADIQHRNQPQHF. CDR3 in DNA: TGTGCCAGTAGTATAAGGTGGGCAGACATACAACATCGCAATCAGCCCCAGCATTTT. The V call is TRBV19, the J call TRBJ1-5, with D unclear. Trimming cost V 2 bases and J 2 bases, with 22 bases left between them. The CDR3 totals 19 residues. Germline CDR1 and CDR2: LNHDA and SQIVND (reference sequence).

This clone was detected a few times. Within the sample, other DNA sequences also encode this same CDR3. The chain recombines TRBV19 with TRBJ1-1, with 9 bases that match TRBD1. This CDR3 is 13 amino acids long. Trimming at V came to 6 bases and at J to 4 bases, leaving 3 bases not matched to a gene. CDR1 LNHDA and CDR2 SQIVND come from the germline V gene (reference sequence). CDR3 sequence reads: CASSQDRGTEAFF. The CDR3 region has the DNA TGTGCCAGTAGCCAGGACAGGGGCACTGAAGCTTTCTTT. The variable domain in full, with the rest retrieved from reference TRBV19 and TRBJ1-1, is DGGITQSPKYLFRKEGQNVTLSCEQNLNHDAMYWYRQDPGQGLRLIYYSQIVNDFQKGDIAEGYSVSREKKESFPLTVTSAQKNPTAFYLCASSQDRGTEAFFGQGTRLTVV.

The chain joins TRBV2 to TRBJ1-2; D is unresolved. The germline V gene encodes CDR1 SNHLY and CDR2 FYNNEI. The CDR3 has 15 residues. V was trimmed by 4 bases and J by 4 bases, leaving 16 bases between them. In nucleotides, the CDR3 is TGTGCCAGCAGTGCGGGAACTTCCCCGGGCTATGGCTACACCTTC. Encoded protein: CASSAGTSPGYGYTF.

This clone has a handful of counts. CDR3 nucleotides: TGTGCCATCAGTGGAGGACGGAGGGGCAATCAGCCCCAGCATTTT. Protein product: CAISGGRRGNQPQHF. This sequence joins TRBV10-3 and TRBJ1-5; D remains unclear. V was shortened by 4 bases and J by 2 bases, with 12 bases between the two germline ends. CDR3 length: 15 amino acids. Germline V CDR1 and CDR2: ENHRY, SYGVKD.

On this clone itself: This sample also contains other DNA sequences that code for the same CDR3. V gene TRBV5-1 combines with J gene TRBJ2-7; the D gene is possibly TRBD2 (6 bases). V gave up 0 bases and J gave up 2 bases, with 15 bases separating them. This CDR3 is built from 16 residues. The germline gives CDR1 SGHRS, CDR2 YFSETQ. The DNA of the CDR3 is TGCGCCAGCAGCTTGGCCCTAACGGGGGTGACCTACGAGCAGTACTTC. It specifies CASSLALTGVTYEQYF.

In this sample, this clone turned up once. For the CDR3, the DNA is TGTGCCAGCAGCTTGTCCGGGACGGTCTATGGCTACACCTTC. Protein product: CASSLSGTVYGYTF. The rearrangement uses TRBV7-8 and TRBJ1-2, with D perhaps matching TRBD1 (5 bases). The V end lost 3 bases, the J end lost 4 bases, and 12 bases lay between the germline ends. CDR1 and CDR2 (germline): SGHVS, FQNEAQ. The CDR3 is 14 residues long.

In its sample, this clone was seen many times. One end of the junction fails to match germline, which may point to a read error. The chain has TRBV9 and TRBJ2-3; TRBD2 matches at 14 bases. Germline V lookup: CDR1 SGDLS, CDR2 YYNGEE. This CDR3 region has 17 residues. CDR3 sequence (DNA): TGTGCCAGCAGCATCCGCGGACTAGCGGGGGGCCCTAGCGAACTCTCTTTT. This codes for CASSIRGLAGGPSELSF.

The V and J genes are TRBV11-3 and TRBJ2-1, with 11 bases fitting TRBD2. This CDR3 is 17 amino acids long. J gave up 4 bases and V 3 bases, and 8 bases lay outside the gene matches. CDR1 is SGHNT, CDR2 YENEEA, per germline. The CDR3 coding sequence is TGTGCCAGCAGCTTCGCCCCATCTAGCGGGGGGTACAATGAGCAGTTCTTC. Translated, it gives CASSFAPSSGGYNEQFF. Using reference TRBV11-3 and TRBJ2-1 for the parts outside the CDR3, the full variable domain is EAGVVQSPRYKIIEKKQPVAFWCNPISGHNTLYWYLQNLGQGPELLIRYENEEAVDDSQLPKDRFSAERLKGVDSTLKIQPAELGDSAVYLCASSFAPSSGGYNEQFFGPGTRLTVL.

This clone turned up a few times. The V call is TRBV21-1, the J call TRBJ1-6; whether TRBD1, the table's D call, matches the DNA was not checked. TRBV21-1 is listed as a pseudogene. The CDR3 runs 14 residues. In DNA, the CDR3 is TGTGCCAGCAGCAAAGCTTCTCACAGCCAGTCCCTCCACTTT. This encodes CASSKASHSQSLHF.

V gene TRBV19 combines with J gene TRBJ2-7, with unresolved D. V was trimmed by 7 bases and J by 2 bases, leaving 12 bases between them. The CDR3 extends over 13 amino acids. The germline CDR1 and CDR2 sequences are LNHDA and SQIVND (reference sequence). CDR3 bases: TGTGCCAGTACCCCGGACGGAACCTACGAGCAGTACTTC. Translating gives CASTPDGTYEQYF.

This clone was recorded a few times. CDR3 nucleotide sequence: TGTGCCTGGAGTGTCAAACTGATTGTCCACGAGCAGTACTTC. Its translation is CAWSVKLIVHEQYF. The chain joins TRBV30 to TRBJ2-7; D gene uncertain. Per germline, CDR1 GTSNPN and CDR2 SVGIG (reference sequence). This CDR3 has 14 amino acids. Trimming took 0 bases from V and 5 from J, leaving 14 bases between them.

The chain carries TRBV9 and TRBJ1-6; D possibly corresponds to TRBD1 (6 bases). There are 16 residues in the CDR3. CDR1 SGDLS and CDR2 YYNGEE come from the germline V gene. The V end lost 0 bases, the J end lost 9 bases, and 16 bases lay between the germline ends. In DNA, the CDR3 is TGTGCCAGCAGCGTAGGGGCACCAATGGGGGCTTCACCCCTCCACTTT. This codes for CASSVGAPMGASPLHF.

The chain combines TRBV7-9 with TRBJ2-2; the D is unclear. Germline CDR1 and CDR2: SEHNR and FQNEAQ (reference sequence). There are 18 residues in the CDR3. Trimming shortened V by 1 base and J by 1 base, and 16 bases separated the two germline ends. CDR3 residues: CASSLEGPGRRNTGELFF. DNA for the CDR3: TGTGCCAGCAGCTTAGAGGGCCCCGGACGGAGGAACACCGGGGAGCTGTTTTTT.